A single sample is the source of the 9 T cell receptor beta chains below, sequenced in a study of T cells expressing NK-cell markers (TCRdb year 2020). The library was generated by 5' RACE. The data were produced on an Illumina HiSeq 2000. The reads underwent TCRdb reprocessing, giving one record for each CDR3 protein sequence and no DNA. The data table for this sample lists roughly 180,000 distinct CDR3 sequences. Approximately 17% of the sample goes to the ten largest clones. The specimen was blood T cells: a sorted CD56 or NKG2C T cell subset, CD4+ or CD8+ T cells, or bulk PBMC T cells (not recorded which). Every receptor here comes from a woman aged 18-70 years in good health.

The chain carries TRBV12-3 or TRBV12-4 and TRBJ2-2; TCRdb reports TRBD2, a call that lacks DNA to check it against. This CDR3 region has 16 residues. The CDR3: CASSATTSGHTGELFF.

This sequence joins TRBV20-1 and TRBJ2-3; TCRdb's assignment of TRBD1 cannot be checked, as there is no DNA. Germline V lookup: CDR1 DFQATT, CDR2 SNEGSKA (reference sequence). The CDR3 runs 15 residues. The CDR3 reads CSARDGAGAPDTQYF.

The V call is TRBV7-8, the J call TRBJ2-5; without DNA, the TCRdb call of TRBD2 cannot be checked. CDR1 is SGHVS and CDR2 is FQNEAQ in the germline V gene. This CDR3 spans 14 amino acids. The CDR3: CASSVRDSYGAQYF.

This chain joins TRBV15 and TRBJ2-4; without DNA, the TCRdb call of TRBD1 cannot be checked. The germline V gene has CDR1 LNHNV and CDR2 YYDKDF (reference sequence). The CDR3 is made up of 16 amino acids. The CDR3 here is CATSGGGLIAKNIQYF.

The chain carries TRBV5-1 and TRBJ1-2; the D call from TCRdb, TRBD1, cannot be confirmed without DNA. CDR1 is SGHRS and CDR2 is YFSETQ in the germline V gene. There are 14 residues in the CDR3. The CDR3 is CASSLADGTYGYTF.

V and J are TRBV2 and TRBJ1-2. The germline gives CDR1 SNHLY, CDR2 FYNNEI. This CDR3 contains 11 residues. The CDR3 region is CASSGLGRPTF.

The genes are TRBV12-3 or TRBV12-4 and TRBJ1-1; TCRdb names TRBD1, which stays unverified in the absence of DNA. The CDR3 loop spans 14 amino acids. This CDR3 reads CASSSARTALEAFF.

The V and J genes are TRBV29-1 and TRBJ1-1; the TCRdb D gene call, TRBD1, has no DNA to confirm it. Germline V gene sequence: CDR1 SQVTM, CDR2 ANQGSEA. The CDR3 covers 12 residues. CDR3 in amino acids: CSGKQGANEAFF. Drawing the rest from reference TRBV29-1 and TRBJ1-1, the complete variable domain is SAVISQKPSRDICQRGTSLTIQCQVDSQVTMMFWYRQQPGQSLTLIATANQGSEATYESGFVIDKFPISRPNLTFSTLTVSNMSPEDSSIYLCSGKQGANEAFFGQGTRLTVV.

The V gene is TRBV20-1, the J gene TRBJ1-4; TCRdb names TRBD1, which stays unverified in the absence of DNA. There are 15 residues in the CDR3. Looked up from germline, CDR1 is DFQATT and CDR2 is SNEGSKA (reference sequence). The CDR3 loop reads CSARVRTGDNEKLFF.